The present entry profiles one TCR beta chain with its context. The repertoire was sequenced with immunoSEQ multiplex PCR; TCRdb's copy has only in-frame clones and lacks some. The table lists over 200,000 clones, about 90% of them singletons. The sample is drawn from a study of blood T cell repertoires in COVID-19. Participant reports of clinical history set cohort assignment. This CDR3 is 16 amino acids long. Germline V gives CDR1 SGHRS, CDR2 YFSETQ. V lost 1 base and J lost 9; bases outside the gene matches: 10. Sequencing was carried out using PBMCs or T cells enriched from blood (not recorded which). The receptor comes from a young woman with acute COVID-19. This chain uses TRBV5-1 with TRBJ2-1, with TRBD2 matching 10 bases. CDR3 residues: CASSLNGQRGGSEQFF. The CDR3 region has the DNA TGCGCCAGCAGCTTGAACGGCCAGCGGGGGGGCAGTGAGCAGTTCTTC.